The next 21 T cell receptor beta chains were all read from a single sample in a study of T cell repertoires in cytomegalovirus infection (dated by TCRdb to 2018 to 2020). The sample was run on an Illumina HiSeq 1500. In-frame beta chains were kept once TCRdb had trimmed the public reads at Q25 with fastp and called clones with MiXCR. Identical CDR3 protein sequences are pooled into one entry, listed with their most common genes and DNA. In this sample the table shows about 490,000 distinct CDR3 sequences, 26% of which occur a single time. In total, the top ten clones hold around 14% of the sample. Source material: PBMCs. These receptors originate from a human donor in good health (CMV status not recorded). Some clones in this sample may be carry-over from other donors' samples.

The J gene is TRBJ2-7, the V gene TRBV27; the D is unclear. There are 14 residues in the CDR3. Germline V gene sequence: CDR1 MNHEY, CDR2 SMNVEV (reference sequence). V was clipped by 8 bases and J by 0 bases, with 14 bases between them. CDR3 residues: CASAVGPLSYEQYV. CDR3 nucleotide sequence: TGTGCCAGCGCCGTAGGGCCTCTCTCCTACGAGCAGTACGTC.

The chain is built from TRBV28 and TRBJ2-3, with D possibly called TRBD1 or TRBD2 (5 bases each). V was pared by 6 bases and J by 2 bases, with 6 bases between. Germline loops: CDR1 MDHEN, CDR2 SYDVKM. This CDR3 is built from 12 residues. The CDR3: CASRGPTDTQYF. The CDR3 bases are TGTGCCAGCAGGGGACCCACAGATACGCAGTATTTT.

This clonotype was observed a handful of times. The chain combines TRBV6-2 or TRBV6-3 with TRBJ2-1; a weak D match, TRBD2 (5 bases). CDR3 size: 14 residues. Trimming took 2 bases from V and 8 from J, leaving 13 bases between them. The germline V gene encodes CDR1 MNHEY and CDR2 SVGEGT. CDR3 bases: TGTGCCAGCAGTTACGTGAGGGAGAGGCATGAGCAGTTCTTC. Translation: CASSYVRERHEQFF.

V and J are TRBV6-2 or TRBV6-3 and TRBJ1-3, with D hard to call. The CDR3 length is 16 residues. Germline CDR1 reads MNHEY; CDR2 reads SVGEGT. V lost 1 base and J lost 2, with 12 bases in between. CDR3 sequence: CASSYLGHGAGNTIYF. The CDR3 DNA follows: TGTGCCAGCAGTTACTTGGGCCACGGTGCTGGAAACACCATATATTTT.

This clonotype was counted between two and nine times. The chain carries TRBV6-6 and TRBJ1-4; TRBD1 might be the D (6 bases). Germline V gives CDR1 MNHNY, CDR2 SVGAGI (reference sequence). The length of the CDR3 is 15 residues. Trimming pared 4 bases from V and 8 bases from J, leaving 17 bases between. The CDR3 loop reads CASSFRGALEEKLFF. DNA for the CDR3: TGTGCCAGCAGTTTTCGGGGGGCACTGGAAGAAAAACTGTTTTTT.

The chain joins TRBV6-5 to TRBJ2-1; TRBD2 matches 11 bases. The CDR3 consists of 15 residues. Germline lookup yields CDR1 MNHEY and CDR2 SVGAGI. With 4 bases clipped from V and 8 bases from J, the junction kept 7 bases outside the gene matches. The CDR3 DNA follows: TGTGCCAGCAGTTCGTTGGGACTAGCGGCCCATGAGCAGTTCTTC. Protein product: CASSSLGLAAHEQFF.

A few counts support this clonotype. This chain links TRBV2 with TRBJ2-3; 9 bases map to TRBD1. Losses at the gene ends were 6 bases for V and 3 bases for J; bases not matched to a gene: 7. Germline CDR1 SNHLY, CDR2 FYNNEI. The CDR3 totals 15 residues. The CDR3 region is CASSEDRGHTDTQYF. The CDR3 DNA reads as TGTGCCAGCAGCGAGGACAGGGGTCATACAGATACGCAGTATTTT.

This chain links TRBV28 with TRBJ2-5; 11 nucleotides agree with TRBD2. CDR3 length: 15 residues. The junction had 6 bases not matched to a gene; V was cut back by 7 bases and J by 2 bases. Germline V gene sequence: CDR1 MDHEN, CDR2 SYDVKM. CDR3 nucleotide sequence: TGTGCCAGCAACAGACTAGCGGGAACACAAGAGACCCAGTACTTC. As protein: CASNRLAGTQETQYF.

This clonotype was found a few times. This chain joins TRBV19 and TRBJ1-5; D perhaps matches TRBD1 (5 bases). CDR1 LNHDA and CDR2 SQIVND come from the germline V gene (reference sequence). The CDR3 totals 13 residues. V lost 0 bases to trimming and J lost 9 bases, with 9 bases between them. CDR3 sequence: CASSIDRGRPQHF. The CDR3 DNA reads TGTGCCAGTAGTATAGATCGGGGACGGCCCCAGCATTTT.

A single count supports this clonotype. The rearrangement links TRBV7-9 to TRBJ1-4; no clear D. V was trimmed by 8 bases and J by 7 bases, leaving 8 bases between them. The CDR3 length is 11 residues. Looked up from germline, CDR1 is SEHNR and CDR2 is FQNEAQ (reference sequence). The CDR3 DNA follows: TGTGCCAGCGGGTGGCCTGAAAAACTGTTTTTT. It is translated as CASGWPEKLFF. Variable domain in full (rest from reference TRBV7-9 and TRBJ1-4): DTGVSQNPRHKITKRGQNVTFRCDPISEHNRLYWYRQTLGQGPEFLTYFQNEAQLEKSRLLSDRFSAERPKGSFSTLEIQRTEQGDSAMYLCASGWPEKLFFGSGTQLSVL.

The rearrangement uses TRBV5-6 and TRBJ2-1; no clear D. The CDR3 is made up of 12 amino acids. Germline V CDR1 and CDR2: SGHDT, YYEEEE. Trimming shortened V by 6 bases and J by 6 bases, and 10 bases separated the two germline ends. The CDR3 nucleotides read TGTGCCAGCAACTTCGGTGGCAATGAGCAGTTCTTC. Translated: CASNFGGNEQFF.

This clonotype was recorded at least ten times. This rearrangement joins TRBV7-9 to TRBJ2-1; the match to TRBD1 covers 8 bases. CDR1 and CDR2 from the germline V gene are SEHNR and FQNEAQ (reference sequence). The CDR3 loop spans 15 amino acids. The trim removed 3 bases at V and 1 base at J, leaving 2 bases unmatched. As DNA, the CDR3 is TGTGCCAGCAGCTTGAGACAGGGGTCCTACAATGAGCAGTTCTTC. This sequence encodes CASSLRQGSYNEQFF.

This clonotype was detected only a few times. The chain combines TRBV7-3 with TRBJ2-3; D is perhaps TRBD2 (7 bases). Germline CDR1 and CDR2: SGHTA and FQGTGA. The CDR3 runs to 15 residues. Trimming pared 5 bases from V and 3 bases from J, leaving 15 bases between. The CDR3: CASSPRGARTDTQYF. The CDR3 DNA sequence: TGTGCCAGCAGCCCCCGGGGGGCGCGAACAGATACGCAGTATTTT.

The chain is built from TRBV19 and TRBJ2-1, with 7 bases lining up with TRBD2. The V gene's germline CDR1 is LNHDA and CDR2 SQIVND (reference sequence). This CDR3 has 15 residues. V lost 6 bases and J lost 4; bases outside the gene matches: 9. CDR3 sequence (DNA): TGTGCCAGTAGCCCCATAGCGGGTACGTACAATGAGCAGTTCTTC. This encodes CASSPIAGTYNEQFF.

The chain is built from TRBV6-5 and TRBJ2-1, with TRBD2 identical over 13 bases. The CDR3 totals 14 residues. In germline, CDR1 is MNHEY, CDR2 SVGAGI. After removal of 6 bases from V and 9 bases from J, the junction contained 5 bases not matched to a gene. The DNA for the CDR3 is TGTGCCAGCAGATCACTAGCGGGAGGGGGTGAGCAGTTCTTC. It encodes CASRSLAGGGEQFF.

Many counts were recorded for this clonotype. This chain joins TRBV7-9 and TRBJ2-1; possibly TRBD2 for D (5 bases). Trimming left V 5 bases short and J 4 bases short, with 15 bases between. This CDR3 has 15 amino acids. CDR1 and CDR2 (germline): SEHNR, FQNEAQ (reference sequence). The CDR3 here is CASSAGPPGYNEQFF. CDR3 DNA: TGTGCCAGCAGCGCCGGGCCCCCGGGGTACAATGAGCAGTTCTTC.

This rearrangement joins TRBV7-2 to TRBJ1-5; D remains unclear. The ends were cut back, 1 base at V and 9 bases at J, with 7 bases in the middle. Germline values: CDR1 SGHTA, CDR2 FQGNSA. This CDR3 is built from 12 residues. CDR3 protein: CASSLGGRPQHF. In DNA, the CDR3 is TGTGCCAGCAGCTTAGGCGGGAGGCCCCAGCATTTT.

This chain links TRBV30 with TRBJ2-2; the match to TRBD1 covers 8 bases. CDR3 length: 15 residues. Germline V CDR1 and CDR2: GTSNPN, SVGIG (reference sequence). V dropped 2 bases and J dropped 4; count of bases not matched to a gene: 6. The CDR3 is CAWSRYRGITGELFF. The CDR3 nucleotides are TGTGCCTGGAGTAGATACAGGGGGATCACCGGGGAGCTGTTTTTT.

The rearrangement uses TRBV4-1 and TRBJ2-3, with no clear D. The CDR3 totals 14 residues. The germline V and J ends were trimmed by 0 bases and 2 bases, with 6 bases remaining between them. Looked up from germline, CDR1 is MGHRA and CDR2 is YSYEKL. The CDR3 loop is CASSQDRDTDTQYF. The CDR3 DNA reads TGCGCCAGCAGCCAAGATCGAGACACAGATACGCAGTATTTT.

The chain carries TRBV27 and TRBJ1-6; possible D gene TRBD1, 5 bases. Trimming cost V 2 bases and J 11 bases, with 7 bases left between them. The CDR3 totals 12 residues. Germline-derived CDR1 and CDR2 are MNHEY and SMNVEV (reference sequence). CDR3: CASSLGGTPLHF. CDR3 nucleotide sequence: TGTGCCAGCAGTTTAGGGGGAACACCCCTCCACTTT.

The chain combines TRBV5-4 with TRBJ1-1, with 10 bases that match TRBD1. The CDR3 has 18 amino acids. V lost 3 bases to trimming and J lost 3 bases; unmatched junction nucleotides: 14. Germline V CDR1 and CDR2: SGHNT, YYREEE (reference sequence). CDR3 in amino acids: CASSSMVGTGVWDTEAFF. CDR3 coding DNA: TGTGCCAGCAGCTCGATGGTAGGGACAGGGGTTTGGGACACTGAAGCTTTCTTT.